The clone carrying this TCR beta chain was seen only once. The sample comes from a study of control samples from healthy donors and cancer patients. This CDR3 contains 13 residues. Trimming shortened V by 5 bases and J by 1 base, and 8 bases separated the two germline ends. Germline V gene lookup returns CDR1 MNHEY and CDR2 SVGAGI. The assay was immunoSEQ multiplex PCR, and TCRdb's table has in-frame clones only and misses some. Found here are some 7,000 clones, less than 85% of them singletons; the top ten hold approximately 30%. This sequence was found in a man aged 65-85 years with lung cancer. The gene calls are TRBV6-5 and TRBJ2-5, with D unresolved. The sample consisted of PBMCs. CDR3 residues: CASSPWAQETQYF. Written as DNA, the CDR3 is TGTGCCAGCAGTCCCTGGGCCCAAGAGACCCAGTACTTC.